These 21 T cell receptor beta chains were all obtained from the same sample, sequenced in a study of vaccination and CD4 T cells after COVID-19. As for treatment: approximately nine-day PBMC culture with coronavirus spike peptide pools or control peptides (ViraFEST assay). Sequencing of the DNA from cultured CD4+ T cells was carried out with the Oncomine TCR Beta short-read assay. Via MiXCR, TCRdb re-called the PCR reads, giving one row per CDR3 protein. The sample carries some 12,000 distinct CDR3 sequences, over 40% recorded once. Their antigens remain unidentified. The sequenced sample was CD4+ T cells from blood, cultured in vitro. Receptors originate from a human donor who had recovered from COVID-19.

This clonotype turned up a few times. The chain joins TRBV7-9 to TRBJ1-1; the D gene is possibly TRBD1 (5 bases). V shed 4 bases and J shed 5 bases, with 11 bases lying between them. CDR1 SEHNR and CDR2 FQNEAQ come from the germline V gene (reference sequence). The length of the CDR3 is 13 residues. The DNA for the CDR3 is TGTGCCAGCAGCTCCACAGGATGGACTGAAGCTTTCTTT. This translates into CASSSTGWTEAFF.

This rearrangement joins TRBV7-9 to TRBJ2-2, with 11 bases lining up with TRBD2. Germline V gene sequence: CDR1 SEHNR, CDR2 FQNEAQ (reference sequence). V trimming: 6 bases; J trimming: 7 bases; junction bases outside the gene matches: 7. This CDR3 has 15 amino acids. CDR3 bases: TGTGCCAGCAGACTTACTAGCGGGGGTAGCGGGGAGCTGTTTTTT. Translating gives CASRLTSGGSGELFF. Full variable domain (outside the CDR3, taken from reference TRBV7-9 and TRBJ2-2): DTGVSQNPRHKITKRGQNVTFRCDPISEHNRLYWYRQTLGQGPEFLTYFQNEAQLEKSRLLSDRFSAERPKGSFSTLEIQRTEQGDSAMYLCASRLTSGGSGELFFGEGSRLTVL.

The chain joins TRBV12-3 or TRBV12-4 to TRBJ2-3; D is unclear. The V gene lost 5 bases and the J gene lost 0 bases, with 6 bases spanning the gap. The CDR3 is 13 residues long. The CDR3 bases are TGTGCCAGCAGTGAGACTAGCACAGATACGCAGTATTTT. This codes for CASSETSTDTQYF.

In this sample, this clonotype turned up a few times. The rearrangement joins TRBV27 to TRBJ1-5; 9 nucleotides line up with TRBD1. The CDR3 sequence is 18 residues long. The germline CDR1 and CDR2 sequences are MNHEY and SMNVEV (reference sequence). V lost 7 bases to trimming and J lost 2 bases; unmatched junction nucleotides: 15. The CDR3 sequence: CASTQKGTGNYGNQPQHF. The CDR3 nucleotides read TGTGCCAGCACCCAAAAGGGGACAGGGAATTACGGCAATCAGCCCCAGCATTTT.

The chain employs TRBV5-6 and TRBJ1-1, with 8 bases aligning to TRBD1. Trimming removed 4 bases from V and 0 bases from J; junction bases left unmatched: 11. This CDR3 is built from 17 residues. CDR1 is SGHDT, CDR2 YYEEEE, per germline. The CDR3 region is CASSVTGGRSMNTEAFF. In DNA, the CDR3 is TGTGCCAGCAGCGTAACAGGGGGGAGGTCCATGAACACTGAAGCTTTCTTT. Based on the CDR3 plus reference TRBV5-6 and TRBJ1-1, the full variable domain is DAGVTQSPTHLIKTRGQQVTLRCSPKSGHDTVSWYQQALGQGPQFIFQYYEEEERQRGNFPDRFSGHQFPNYSSELNVNALLLGDSALYLCASSVTGGRSMNTEAFFGQGTRLTVV.

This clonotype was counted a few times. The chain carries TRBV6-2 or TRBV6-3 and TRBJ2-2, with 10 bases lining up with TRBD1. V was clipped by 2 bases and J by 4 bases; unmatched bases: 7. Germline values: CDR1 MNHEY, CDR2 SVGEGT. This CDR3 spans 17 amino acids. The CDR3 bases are TGTGCCAGCAGTTACGCCAAAGACAGGGGGCTCACCGGGGAGCTGTTTTTT. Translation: CASSYAKDRGLTGELFF.

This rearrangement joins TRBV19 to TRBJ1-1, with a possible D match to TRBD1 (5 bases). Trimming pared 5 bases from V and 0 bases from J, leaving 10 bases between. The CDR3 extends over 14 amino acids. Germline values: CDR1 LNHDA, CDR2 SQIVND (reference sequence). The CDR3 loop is CASSLPGLNTEAFF. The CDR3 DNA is TGTGCCAGTAGTCTTCCGGGACTGAACACTGAAGCTTTCTTT.

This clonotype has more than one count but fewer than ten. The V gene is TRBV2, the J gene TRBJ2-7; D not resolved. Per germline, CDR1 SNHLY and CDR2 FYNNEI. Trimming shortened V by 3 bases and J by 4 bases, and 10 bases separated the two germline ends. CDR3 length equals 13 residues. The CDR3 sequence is CASSERKGYEQYF. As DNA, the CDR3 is TGTGCCAGCAGTGAGCGAAAAGGGTACGAGCAGTACTTC. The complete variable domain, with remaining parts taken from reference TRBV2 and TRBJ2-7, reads EPEVTQTPSHQVTQMGQEVILRCVPISNHLYFYWYRQILGQKVEFLVSFYNNEISEKSEIFDDQFSVERPDGSNFTLKIRSTKLEDSAMYFCASSERKGYEQYFGPGTRLTVT.

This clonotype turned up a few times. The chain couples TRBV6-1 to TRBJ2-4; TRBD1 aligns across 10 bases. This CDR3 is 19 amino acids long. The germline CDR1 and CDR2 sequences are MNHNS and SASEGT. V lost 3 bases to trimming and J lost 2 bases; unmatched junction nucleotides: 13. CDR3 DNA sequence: TGTGCCAGCAGTGACTCTGGGACAGGGGACTGGAGGTCCAAAAACATTCAGTACTTC. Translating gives CASSDSGTGDWRSKNIQYF.

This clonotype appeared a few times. CDR3 loop: CASSPWTDYYGSNQPQHF. In DNA form, the CDR3 reads TGTGCCAGCAGTCCCTGGACGGATTACTACGGTAGCAATCAGCCCCAGCATTTT. The chain has TRBV27 and TRBJ1-5; D call uncertain. CDR1 MNHEY and CDR2 SMNVEV come from the germline V gene (reference sequence). The CDR3 covers 18 residues. The V gene lost 5 bases and the J gene lost 0 bases, with 20 bases spanning the gap.

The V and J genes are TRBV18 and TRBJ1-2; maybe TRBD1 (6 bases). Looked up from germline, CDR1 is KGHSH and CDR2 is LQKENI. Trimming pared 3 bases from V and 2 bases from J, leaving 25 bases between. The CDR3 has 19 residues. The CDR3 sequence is CASSPRSDIRTAKNYGYTF. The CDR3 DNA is TGTGCCAGCTCACCCCGATCGGACATAAGGACAGCCAAGAACTATGGCTACACCTTC.

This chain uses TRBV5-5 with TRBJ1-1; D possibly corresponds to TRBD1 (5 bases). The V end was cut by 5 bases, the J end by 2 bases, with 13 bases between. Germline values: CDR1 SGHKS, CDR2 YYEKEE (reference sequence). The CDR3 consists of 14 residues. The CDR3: CASRHDRLNTEAFF. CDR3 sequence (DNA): TGTGCCAGCAGGCATGACAGACTCAACACTGAAGCTTTCTTT. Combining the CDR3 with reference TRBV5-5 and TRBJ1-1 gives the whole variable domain DAGVTQSPTHLIKTRGQQVTLRCSPISGHKSVSWYQQVLGQGPQFIFQYYEKEERGRGNFPDRFSARQFPNYSSELNVNALLLGDSALYLCASRHDRLNTEAFFGQGTRLTVV.

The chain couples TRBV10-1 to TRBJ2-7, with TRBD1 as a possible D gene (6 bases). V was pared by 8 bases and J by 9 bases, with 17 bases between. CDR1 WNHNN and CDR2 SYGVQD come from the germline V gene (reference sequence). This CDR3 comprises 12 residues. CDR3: CASFNPGAGQYF. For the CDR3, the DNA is TGCGCCAGCTTTAATCCAGGGGCAGGGCAGTACTTC.

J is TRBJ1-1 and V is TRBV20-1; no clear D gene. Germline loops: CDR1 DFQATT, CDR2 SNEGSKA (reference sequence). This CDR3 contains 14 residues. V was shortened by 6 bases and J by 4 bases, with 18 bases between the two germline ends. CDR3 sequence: CSAGDRRGGTEAFF. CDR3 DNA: TGCAGTGCGGGTGACCGGCGCGGAGGCACTGAAGCTTTCTTT.

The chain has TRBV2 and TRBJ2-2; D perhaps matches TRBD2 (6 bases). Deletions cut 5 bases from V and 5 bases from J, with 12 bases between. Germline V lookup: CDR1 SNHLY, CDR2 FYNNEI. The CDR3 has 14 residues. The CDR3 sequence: CASSRGSGTGELFF. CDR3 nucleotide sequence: TGTGCCAGCAGTAGAGGAAGCGGGACCGGGGAGCTGTTTTTT.

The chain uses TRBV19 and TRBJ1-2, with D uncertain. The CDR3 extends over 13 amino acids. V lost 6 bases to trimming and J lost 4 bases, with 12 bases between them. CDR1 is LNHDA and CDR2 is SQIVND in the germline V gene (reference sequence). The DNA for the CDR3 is TGTGCCAGTAGGAAGGACGGAACCTATGGCTACACCTTC. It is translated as CASRKDGTYGYTF.

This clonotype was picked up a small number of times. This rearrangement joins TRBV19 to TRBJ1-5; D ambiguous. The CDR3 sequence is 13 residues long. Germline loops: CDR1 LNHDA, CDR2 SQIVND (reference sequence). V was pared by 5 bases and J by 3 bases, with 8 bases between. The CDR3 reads CASSGRPNQPQHF. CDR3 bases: TGTGCCAGTAGTGGCAGACCCAATCAGCCCCAGCATTTT.

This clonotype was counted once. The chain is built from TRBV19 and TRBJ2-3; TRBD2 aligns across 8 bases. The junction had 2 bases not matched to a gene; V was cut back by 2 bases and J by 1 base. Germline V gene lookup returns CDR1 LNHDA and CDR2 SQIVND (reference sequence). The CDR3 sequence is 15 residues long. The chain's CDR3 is CASSIRRGGTDTQYF. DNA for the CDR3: TGTGCCAGTAGTATACGGCGGGGGGGCACAGATACGCAGTATTTT.

The CDR3 is CASSLAGVGNTIYF. The DNA of the CDR3 is TGCGCCAGCAGCTTGGCAGGGGTTGGAAACACCATATATTTT. This chain links TRBV5-1 with TRBJ1-3, with D perhaps matching TRBD1 (6 bases). The CDR3 runs 14 residues. CDR1 SGHRS and CDR2 YFSETQ come from the germline V gene. The ends were cut back, 0 bases at V and 3 bases at J, with 7 bases in the middle.

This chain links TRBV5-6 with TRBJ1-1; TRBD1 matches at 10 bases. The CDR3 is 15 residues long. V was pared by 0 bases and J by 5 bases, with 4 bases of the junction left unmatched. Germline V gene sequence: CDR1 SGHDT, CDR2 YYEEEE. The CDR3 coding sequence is TGTGCCAGCAGCTTGGGATCGGGACAGGGGACTGAAGCTTTCTTT. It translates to CASSLGSGQGTEAFF.

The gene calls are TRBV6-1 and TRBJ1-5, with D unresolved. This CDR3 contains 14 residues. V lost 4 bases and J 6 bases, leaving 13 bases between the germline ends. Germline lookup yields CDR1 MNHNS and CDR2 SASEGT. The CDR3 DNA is TGTGCCAGCAGTGGTTCGGTTCAAGGTCAGCCCCAGCATTTT. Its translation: CASSGSVQGQPQHF.